The 26 T cell receptor beta chains reported below all come from one sample, sequenced in a study of PD-1 blockade in classical Hodgkin lymphoma. Clones were read by immunoSEQ multiplex PCR, and TCRdb kept only the in-frame ones, dropping some. The table has around 91,000 clones, roughly four fifths seen once. In every patient, relapse followed autologous stem cell transplantation, while exposure to brentuximab vedotin differed. The sample here was peripheral blood mononuclear cells (PBMCs), taken before the second cycle of nivolumab. These receptors were collected from a human donor with classical Hodgkin lymphoma.

This CDR3 is CASSFVGGTGNTIYF. The CDR3 coding sequence is TGTGCCAGCAGTTTTGTTGGGGGGACTGGAAACACCATATATTTT. V and J are TRBV5-4 and TRBJ1-3; a weak D match, TRBD1 (5 bases). Trimming shortened V by 5 bases and J by 2 bases, and 14 bases separated the two germline ends. Germline V gene data show CDR1 as SGHNT and CDR2 as YYREEE (reference sequence). This CDR3 contains 15 residues.

The genes are TRBV28 and TRBJ1-5, with 10 bases that match TRBD1. Trimming took 4 bases from V and 2 from J; bases not matched to a gene: 2. This CDR3 is 15 amino acids long. Germline V gene data show CDR1 as MDHEN and CDR2 as SYDVKM. The chain's CDR3 is CASSSTGGGNQPQHF. DNA for the CDR3: TGTGCCAGCAGTTCGACAGGGGGCGGCAATCAGCCCCAGCATTTT.

The chain uses TRBV6-6 and TRBJ2-7, with 11 bases identical to TRBD2. This CDR3 region has 14 residues. V gave up 5 bases and J gave up 3 bases; unmatched junction bases: 3. CDR1 MNHNY and CDR2 SVGAGI come from the germline V gene (reference sequence). The CDR3 protein is CASSQLAGGYEQYF. The CDR3 coding sequence is TGTGCCAGCAGTCAGCTAGCGGGGGGCTACGAGCAGTACTTC.

V usage is TRBV5-1 and J usage is TRBJ2-1, with D perhaps matching TRBD1 or TRBD2 (7 bases each). The germline gives CDR1 SGHRS, CDR2 YFSETQ. The CDR3 runs to 14 residues. V was shortened by 0 bases and J by 8 bases, with 12 bases between the two germline ends. The CDR3 coding sequence is TGCGCCAGCAGCTTGGCGGCAGGGGGGGATGAGCAGTTCTTC. It yields the protein CASSLAAGGDEQFF.

The J gene is TRBJ2-1, the V gene TRBV23-1, with a weak D call TRBD2 (5 bases). TRBV23-1 is treated as an ORF (open reading frame) with a function not yet certain. CDR3 length equals 15 residues. V lost 8 bases to trimming and J lost 7 bases, with 21 bases between them. The CDR3 DNA reads as TGCGCCAGCGTCAACCGATGTCCCGGCGGGAATGAGCAGTTCTTC. Protein sequence: CASVNRCPGGNEQFF.

The chain recombines TRBV27 with TRBJ2-7, with 12 bases matching TRBD2. The CDR3 covers 18 residues. CDR1 and CDR2 from the germline V gene are MNHEY and SMNVEV (reference sequence). J gave up 7 bases and V 2 bases, and 15 bases lay outside the gene matches. CDR3 coding DNA: TGTGCCAGCAGTTTAAGGACTAGCGGGAACCCGCTCCTGAGGGAGCAGTACTTC. Translation: CASSLRTSGNPLLREQYF.

This chain links TRBV19 with TRBJ1-5; possibly TRBD1 for D (6 bases). There are 15 residues in the CDR3. The germline V gene encodes CDR1 LNHDA and CDR2 SQIVND (reference sequence). Trimming shortened V by 3 bases and J by 9 bases, and 18 bases separated the two germline ends. CDR3 region: CASSIQGSGVRPQHF. The CDR3 nucleotides read TGTGCCAGTAGTATTCAGGGGTCGGGAGTACGGCCCCAGCATTTT.

This clone has a handful of counts. CDR3 residues: CASSLARPQGATNYGYTF. In DNA, the CDR3 is TGTGCCAGCAGCTTAGCCCGTCCACAGGGGGCGACGAACTATGGCTACACCTTC. The J gene is TRBJ1-2, the V gene TRBV7-2, with 9 bases that match TRBD1. The V and J ends lost 0 bases and 2 bases, in that order; junction bases with no gene match: 10. Germline CDR1 and CDR2: SGHTA and FQGNSA. This CDR3 has 18 amino acids.

The count of this clone is one. The chain is built from TRBV9 and TRBJ2-2; no reliable D call. Germline loops: CDR1 SGDLS, CDR2 YYNGEE. The CDR3 spans 16 residues. With 4 bases removed from V and 5 bases from J, the gap between germline ends came to 18 bases. For the CDR3, the DNA is TGTGCCAGCAGCCCTCTTAGGCCCCCCTCGACCGGGGAGCTGTTTTTT. As protein: CASSPLRPPSTGELFF.

V gene TRBV28 combines with J gene TRBJ2-3; D is perhaps TRBD1 or TRBD2 (5 bases each). The CDR3 consists of 14 residues. In germline, CDR1 is MDHEN, CDR2 SYDVKM. The germline V and J ends were trimmed by 7 bases and 4 bases, with 15 bases remaining between them. The CDR3, as DNA: TGTGCCAGCAACCTATTGGGGGACCCAGATACGCAGTATTTT. It is translated as CASNLLGDPDTQYF.

This clone was recorded only once. This chain links TRBV6-5 with TRBJ1-1, with TRBD1 identical over 7 bases. After removal of 2 bases from V and 7 bases from J, the junction contained 4 bases not matched to a gene. The CDR3 spans 13 residues. From germline, CDR1 is MNHEY and CDR2 SVGAGI. CDR3 coding DNA: TGTGCCAGCAGTTACACGCAGGGGGGTGAAGCTTTCTTT. Amino acid sequence: CASSYTQGGEAFF.

V is TRBV28 and J is TRBJ2-1, with a possible D match to TRBD1 (6 bases). The CDR3 has 15 residues. The V gene's germline CDR1 is MDHEN and CDR2 SYDVKM. The V end was cut by 5 bases, the J end by 5 bases, with 16 bases between. This CDR3 reads CASSIGGVGHNEQFF. The CDR3 bases are TGTGCCAGCAGTATAGGGGGAGTAGGACACAATGAGCAGTTCTTC. Filled out from reference TRBV28 and TRBJ2-1, the complete variable domain reads DVKVTQSSRYLVKRTGEKVFLECVQDMDHENMFWYRQDPGLGLRLIYFSYDVKMKEKGDIPEGYSVSREKKERFSLILESASTNQTSMYLCASSIGGVGHNEQFFGPGTRLTVL.

The chain links TRBV4-2 to TRBJ2-7; 11 bases are a match to TRBD2. CDR3 size: 17 residues. Losses at the gene ends were 0 bases for V and 6 bases for J; bases not matched to a gene: 10. Per the germline V gene, CDR1 is LGHNA and CDR2 is YNFKEQ. The CDR3 nucleotides read TGTGCCAGCAGCCAAGATCAGGGTAGCGGGAGGGGGGCCGAGCAGTACTTC. Protein: CASSQDQGSGRGAEQYF.

On this clone: Distinct nucleotide sequences in the sample also encode this CDR3. This chain uses TRBV5-5 with TRBJ2-2; no reliable D call. The CDR3 totals 14 residues. The germline CDR1 and CDR2 sequences are SGHKS and YYEKEE (reference sequence). V lost 0 bases and J lost 1, with 4 bases in between. This chain's CDR3 is CASSLGGNTGELFF. The CDR3 bases are TGTGCCAGCAGCTTGGGTGGGAACACCGGGGAGCTGTTTTTT.

The genes are TRBV28 and TRBJ1-1, with 7 bases lining up with TRBD1. Germline trimming cut 6 bases from V and 5 bases from J; bases unmatched to any gene: 6. CDR3 length equals 13 residues. The germline CDR1 and CDR2 sequences are MDHEN and SYDVKM. In nucleotides, the CDR3 is TGTGCCAGCAGACAGGGGATAGTGACTGAAGCTTTCTTT. It specifies CASRQGIVTEAFF.

The gene calls are TRBV19 and TRBJ2-5; no definite D call. Per the germline V gene, CDR1 is LNHDA and CDR2 is SQIVND (reference sequence). Trimming removed 4 bases from V and 0 bases from J, with 6 bases in between. This CDR3 is built from 13 residues. DNA of the CDR3: TGTGCCAGTAGTAGAGCAGACCAAGAGACCCAGTACTTC. It is translated as CASSRADQETQYF. Full variable domain (missing parts from reference TRBV19 and TRBJ2-5): DGGITQSPKYLFRKEGQNVTLSCEQNLNHDAMYWYRQDPGQGLRLIYYSQIVNDFQKGDIAEGYSVSREKKESFPLTVTSAQKNPTAFYLCASSRADQETQYFGPGTRLLVL.

The chain joins TRBV6-6 to TRBJ1-1; D might be TRBD1 (5 bases). The V end was cut by 5 bases, the J end by 0 bases, with 13 bases between. The CDR3 is 15 amino acids. CDR1 is MNHNY, CDR2 SVGAGI, per germline (reference sequence). The CDR3 region has the DNA TGTGCCAGCAGTCTCGGGACTGGGTTGAACACTGAAGCTTTCTTT. Protein product: CASSLGTGLNTEAFF.

The rearrangement uses TRBV7-6 and TRBJ1-4, with TRBD1 matching over 7 bases. CDR1 and CDR2 (germline): SGHVS, FNYEAQ. V shed 5 bases, J shed 10 bases, and the junction held 13 bases outside the gene matches. This CDR3 is built from 15 residues. The CDR3 sequence: CASSPGTELAGKLFF. In nucleotides, the CDR3 is TGTGCCAGCAGCCCAGGGACAGAGCTAGCCGGAAAACTGTTTTTT.

The V and J genes are TRBV5-4 and TRBJ1-4; D unclear. CDR3 length: 13 amino acids. Trimming cost V 0 bases and J 8 bases, with 8 bases left between them. Germline CDR1 SGHNT, CDR2 YYREEE (reference sequence). CDR3 protein: CASSLDRQEKLFF. Here the CDR3 DNA reads TGTGCCAGCAGCTTGGACCGGCAGGAAAAACTGTTTTTT.

V is TRBV6-1 and J is TRBJ2-5; D is ambiguous. V was clipped by 3 bases and J by 11 bases, with 13 bases between them. The germline V gene encodes CDR1 MNHNS and CDR2 SASEGT. The CDR3 is made up of 12 amino acids. CDR3 amino acids: CASSDPWLEQYF. DNA of the CDR3: TGTGCCAGCAGTGACCCTTGGCTTGAGCAGTACTTC.

This clone was observed a handful of times. This chain joins TRBV2 and TRBJ1-4; D is possibly TRBD1 (6 bases). The CDR3 length is 13 residues. The V and J ends lost 3 bases and 8 bases respectively, with 10 bases between them. CDR1 and CDR2 (germline): SNHLY, FYNNEI. CDR3 sequence reads: CASSDYRAEKLFF. The CDR3 bases are TGTGCCAGCAGTGACTACAGGGCGGAAAAACTGTTTTTT.

This sequence joins TRBV9 and TRBJ2-7, with 7 bases fitting TRBD1. The germline gives CDR1 SGDLS, CDR2 YYNGEE. V shed 4 bases, J shed 3 bases, and the junction held 10 bases outside the gene matches. The CDR3 contains 15 residues. The CDR3 spells CASSIRSGQFYEQYF. The CDR3 DNA reads TGTGCCAGCAGCATCCGATCGGGACAGTTCTACGAGCAGTACTTC. Full variable domain (rest looked up from reference TRBV9 and TRBJ2-7): DSGVTQTPKHLITATGQRVTLRCSPRSGDLSVYWYQQSLDQGLQFLIQYYNGEERAKGNILERFSAQQFPDLHSELNLSSLELGDSALYFCASSIRSGQFYEQYFGPGTRLTVT.

This chain uses TRBV19 with TRBJ2-7; 10 bases match TRBD1. Unmatched junction bases numbered 4, after V lost 5 bases and J lost 0 bases. This CDR3 is built from 15 residues. Germline lookup yields CDR1 LNHDA and CDR2 SQIVND (reference sequence). CDR3 sequence (DNA): TGTGCCAGTAGTGACAGGGGGCGAAGCTCCTACGAGCAGTACTTC. This sequence encodes CASSDRGRSSYEQYF.

V is TRBV7-2 and J is TRBJ2-1; D ambiguous. This CDR3 is 14 amino acids long. With 3 bases removed from V and 9 bases from J, the gap between germline ends came to 15 bases. Germline V gives CDR1 SGHTA, CDR2 FQGNSA. The CDR3 nucleotides are TGTGCCAGCAGCTTGGACGAGGCGTACGGTGAGCAGTTCTTC. It encodes CASSLDEAYGEQFF.

The rearrangement joins TRBV9 to TRBJ1-2; 7 bases map to TRBD1. This CDR3 spans 15 amino acids. Germline V gene lookup returns CDR1 SGDLS and CDR2 YYNGEE. V lost 0 bases and J lost 8; bases outside the gene matches: 10. For the CDR3, the DNA is TGTGCCAGCAGCGTAGCAGGGGGGCGCTTTGAGGGCTACACCTTC. It is translated as CASSVAGGRFEGYTF. The variable domain in full, completed from reference TRBV9 and TRBJ1-2, reads DSGVTQTPKHLITATGQRVTLRCSPRSGDLSVYWYQQSLDQGLQFLIQYYNGEERAKGNILERFSAQQFPDLHSELNLSSLELGDSALYFCASSVAGGRFEGYTFGSGTRLTVV.

The chain joins TRBV27 to TRBJ2-1, with 11 bases lining up with TRBD2. The CDR3 sequence is 17 residues long. The germline CDR1 and CDR2 sequences are MNHEY and SMNVEV (reference sequence). After removal of 0 bases from V and 2 bases from J, the junction contained 3 bases not matched to a gene. The CDR3 nucleotides read TGTGCCAGCAGTTTATCCCCTAGCGGGAGGCCCTACAATGAGCAGTTCTTC. This codes for CASSLSPSGRPYNEQFF.